These 17 T cell receptor beta chains were sequenced from one sample in a study of T cells in localized non-small cell lung cancer. Libraries were prepared by immunoSEQ multiplex PCR; TCRdb keeps only in-frame clonotypes and omits some of them. The table records 30,000 to 40,000 clones, around 82% of them present only once. The specimen comprised peripheral blood, sampled before any cancer treatment. The receptors shown here come from a male donor aged 60 or older with stage II squamous cell lung carcinoma.

This chain links TRBV5-1 with TRBJ2-2, with D possibly TRBD1 on 6 matching bases. There are 15 residues in the CDR3. Germline lookup yields CDR1 SGHRS and CDR2 YFSETQ. V gave up 3 bases and J gave up 2 bases, with 11 bases separating them. CDR3 region: CASSSGQPNTGELFF. The CDR3 nucleotides read TGCGCCAGCAGCTCGGGACAACCTAACACCGGGGAGCTGTTTTTT.

V gene TRBV5-6 combines with J gene TRBJ2-7; the D gene is possibly TRBD1 (5 bases). The V gene's germline CDR1 is SGHDT and CDR2 YYEEEE. V was trimmed by 0 bases and J by 4 bases, leaving 11 bases between them. This CDR3 spans 14 amino acids. CDR3 sequence (DNA): TGTGCCAGCAGCTTGGGGGCAGGGTATTACGAGCAGTACTTC. Protein sequence: CASSLGAGYYEQYF.

V gene TRBV6-1 combines with J gene TRBJ2-7, with TRBD1 identical over 8 bases. CDR1 MNHNS and CDR2 SASEGT come from the germline V gene. The CDR3 runs 18 residues. After removal of 0 bases from V and 3 bases from J, the junction contained 13 bases not matched to a gene. CDR3 loop: CASSEARDRSPVGYEQYF. CDR3 DNA sequence: TGTGCCAGCAGTGAAGCCCGGGACAGGTCTCCTGTTGGCTACGAGCAGTACTTC.

This rearrangement joins TRBV21-1 to TRBJ1-2; the table's D gene call, TRBD1, was not cross checked with the DNA. TRBV21-1 represents a pseudogene. The CDR3 runs to 15 residues. The CDR3 here is CASSRTGGPRYGYTF. For the CDR3, the DNA is TGTGCCAGCAGCAGGACAGGGGGCCCAAGATATGGCTACACCTTC.

A remark on this clone: The CDR3 does not end in the conserved phenylalanine or tryptophan, so this is likely a read error. V is TRBV30 and J is TRBJ2-7; 10 nucleotides match TRBD1. V shed 4 bases, J shed 5 bases, and the junction held 8 bases outside the gene matches. This CDR3 contains 14 residues. Germline assignment: CDR1 GTSNPN and CDR2 SVGIG (reference sequence). CDR3: CAWNKGQGLDEQYL. CDR3 in DNA: TGTGCCTGGAACAAGGGACAGGGGTTGGACGAGCAGTACCTC.

The chain recombines TRBV10-2 with TRBJ2-5; D is possibly TRBD2 (7 bases). This CDR3 has 15 residues. Deletions cut 0 bases from V and 4 bases from J, with 12 bases between. Germline V gene lookup returns CDR1 WSHSY and CDR2 SAAADI. The CDR3 nucleotides are TGCGCCAGCAGTGAGTCGGGGGGCGGGAGAGAGACCCAGTACTTC. It encodes CASSESGGGRETQYF.

The chain uses TRBV7-2 and TRBJ2-1; D is undetermined. Deletions cut 1 base from V and 3 bases from J, with 10 bases between. The V gene's germline CDR1 is SGHTA and CDR2 FQGNSA. The CDR3 totals 15 residues. CDR3 loop: CASSLVPGHYNEQFF. The CDR3 coding sequence is TGTGCCAGCAGCTTAGTGCCCGGGCACTACAATGAGCAGTTCTTC.

This sequence joins TRBV19 and TRBJ2-3, with 14 bases fitting TRBD2. CDR1 LNHDA and CDR2 SQIVND come from the germline V gene (reference sequence). Trimming took 7 bases from V and 5 from J; bases not matched to a gene: 8. The CDR3 has 16 residues. The CDR3 sequence: CASTSRTSGGIDTQYF. CDR3 DNA sequence: TGTGCCAGTACTTCACGGACTAGCGGGGGGATAGATACGCAGTATTTT.

This clone was counted only a few times. V is TRBV6-1 and J is TRBJ1-4; 8 bases agree with TRBD1. Per the germline V gene, CDR1 is MNHNS and CDR2 is SASEGT. There are 15 residues in the CDR3. Trimming removed 1 base from V and 7 bases from J; junction bases left unmatched: 5. The CDR3: CASSEGTGQGEKLFF. The CDR3 DNA reads TGTGCCAGCAGTGAAGGGACAGGGCAGGGTGAAAAACTGTTTTTT.

The chain joins TRBV7-9 to TRBJ2-3; D gene ambiguous. Trimming took 4 bases from V and 4 from J, leaving 12 bases between them. CDR3 length: 14 amino acids. CDR1 SEHNR and CDR2 FQNEAQ come from the germline V gene (reference sequence). This CDR3 reads CASSSTATSDTQYF. The CDR3 DNA is TGTGCCAGCAGCTCGACCGCTACCTCAGATACGCAGTATTTT.

The CDR3 reads CASSPGSGANVLTF. The CDR3 DNA follows: TGCGCCAGCAGCCCAGGGTCAGGGGCCAACGTCCTGACTTTC. The chain links TRBV5-1 to TRBJ2-6; D perhaps matches TRBD1 (5 bases). The germline V gene encodes CDR1 SGHRS and CDR2 YFSETQ. This CDR3 spans 14 amino acids. V lost 4 bases to trimming and J lost 4 bases, with 9 bases between them.

The chain recombines TRBV6-5 with TRBJ1-1; 9 nucleotides agree with TRBD1. The germline V gene has CDR1 MNHEY and CDR2 SVGAGI. With 5 bases clipped from V and 11 bases from J, the junction kept 9 bases outside the gene matches. The CDR3 extends over 13 amino acids. The CDR3 loop reads CASSGDRAPAAFF. The DNA of the CDR3 is TGTGCCAGCAGTGGGGACAGGGCCCCTGCCGCTTTCTTT.

The chain links TRBV27 to TRBJ2-5; possibly TRBD1 or TRBD2 for D (5 bases each). V lost 8 bases and J 9 bases, leaving 13 bases between the germline ends. The length of the CDR3 is 11 residues. Germline CDR1 is MNHEY and CDR2 is SMNVEV (reference sequence). In DNA, the CDR3 is TGTGCCAGCGCGAAGTTGGGGGCCCAGTACTTC. Its protein is CASAKLGAQYF.

The CDR3 sequence: CASSGWTGRNQPQHF. The CDR3, as DNA: TGTGCCAGCAGTGGATGGACAGGGCGGAATCAGCCCCAGCATTTT. The chain couples TRBV6-1 to TRBJ1-5, with 8 bases aligning to TRBD1. The CDR3 spans 15 residues. V gave up 4 bases and J gave up 4 bases; unmatched junction bases: 6. In germline, CDR1 is MNHNS, CDR2 SASEGT.

Of note for this clone: At one of its ends the junction is not consistent with the germline gene, which may arise from a read error. The rearrangement uses TRBV28 and TRBJ2-3; D ambiguous. Germline assignment: CDR1 MDHEN and CDR2 SYDVKM. The CDR3 is 11 amino acids. The CDR3 DNA follows: TGTGCCAGCAGTCCCACAAATACGCAGTATTTT. The encoded protein is CASSPTNTQYF.

This chain connects TRBV25-1 to TRBJ2-5; TRBD2 is a possible D gene (5 bases). The length of the CDR3 is 13 residues. V was cut by 1 base and J by 3 bases, with 6 bases left in between. Germline CDR1 MGHDK, CDR2 SYGVNS. The CDR3 is CASSESGEETQYF. The CDR3 coding sequence is TGTGCCAGCAGTGAATCCGGGGAAGAGACCCAGTACTTC.

The V and J genes are TRBV7-8 and TRBJ1-1; D unresolved. CDR1 is SGHVS, CDR2 FQNEAQ, per germline. The CDR3 contains 13 residues. V dropped 4 bases and J dropped 2 bases, with 8 bases sitting between them. The CDR3: CASSSIVNTEAFF. The CDR3 coding sequence is TGTGCCAGCAGCTCGATCGTTAACACTGAAGCTTTCTTT.